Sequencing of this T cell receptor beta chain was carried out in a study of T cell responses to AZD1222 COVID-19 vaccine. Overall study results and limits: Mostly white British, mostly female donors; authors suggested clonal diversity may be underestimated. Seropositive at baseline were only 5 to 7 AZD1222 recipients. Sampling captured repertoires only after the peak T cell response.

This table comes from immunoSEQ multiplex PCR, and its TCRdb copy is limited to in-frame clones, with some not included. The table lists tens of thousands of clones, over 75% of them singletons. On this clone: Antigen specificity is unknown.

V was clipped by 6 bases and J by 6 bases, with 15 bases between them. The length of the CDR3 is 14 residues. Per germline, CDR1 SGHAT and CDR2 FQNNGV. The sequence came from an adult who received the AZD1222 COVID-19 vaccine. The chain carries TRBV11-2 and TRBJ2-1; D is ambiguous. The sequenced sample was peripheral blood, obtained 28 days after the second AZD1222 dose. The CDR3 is CASSLVRSLNEQFF. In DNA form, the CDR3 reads TGTGCCAGCAGTCTTGTTCGGTCCCTCAATGAGCAGTTCTTC.